What follows describes a single T cell receptor beta chain. The germline V gene has CDR1 MDHEN and CDR2 SYDVKM. There are 13 residues in the CDR3. V was trimmed by 6 bases and J by 3 bases, leaving 12 bases between them. Libraries were prepared by immunoSEQ multiplex PCR; TCRdb keeps only in-frame clonotypes and omits some of them. In the table there are approximately 1.5 million clones, approximately 98% of which are singletons. This sample is part of a study of shared clonotypes between healthy human individuals. Sequencing input: naive CD4+ T cells sorted from blood. The subset: CD45RA+ positively selected. This chain uses TRBV28 with TRBJ2-7; TRBD1 or TRBD2 may be the D gene (5 bases each). This clonotype was sampled from a man aged 30 to 39 in good health. CDR3 bases: TGTGCCAGCAGATGGGGACGGAGCTACGAGCAGTACTTC. This gives the protein CASRWGRSYEQYF.